The 2 T cell receptor beta chains below all came from one sample that was sequenced in a study of blood T cell repertoires in COVID-19. Method: immunoSEQ multiplex PCR; TCRdb's copy keeps in-frame clones and lacks some. The sample has approximately 240,000 clones, 65% to 85% seen once. Sequencing was done on a sample of peripheral blood. These receptors were collected from a woman in her twenties or thirties who had recovered from COVID-19.

The chain has TRBV7-9 and TRBJ2-2; 7 nucleotides agree with TRBD1. V shed 5 bases, J shed 4 bases, and the junction held 7 bases outside the gene matches. Looked up from germline, CDR1 is SEHNR and CDR2 is FQNEAQ (reference sequence). The CDR3 covers 15 residues. The CDR3 region is CASSGRQGRTGELFF. The CDR3 bases are TGTGCCAGCAGCGGCCGACAGGGCCGCACCGGGGAGCTGTTTTTT.

The V and J genes are TRBV7-9 and TRBJ1-6; the D is unclear. Germline V CDR1 and CDR2: SEHNR, FQNEAQ (reference sequence). The CDR3 totals 16 residues. V lost 8 bases and J 5 bases, leaving 19 bases between the germline ends. The CDR3 coding sequence is TGTGCCAGCTGCCGGCATCCTCCGGAGGATAATTCACCCCTCCACTTT. It specifies CASCRHPPEDNSPLHF. Looking up the rest from reference TRBV7-9 and TRBJ1-6 gives the full variable domain: DTGVSQNPRHKITKRGQNVTFRCDPISEHNRLYWYRQTLGQGPEFLTYFQNEAQLEKSRLLSDRFSAERPKGSFSTLEIQRTEQGDSAMYLCASCRHPPEDNSPLHFGNGTRLTVT.